This is a list of T cell receptor beta chains from one sample in a study of Graves' ophthalmopathy and Graves' hyperthyroidism. TCRdb reprocessed the multiplex PCR reads via MiXCR and lists one record per CDR3 protein. The data hold about 640,000 distinct CDR3 sequences, with over 40% observed a single time. Material: peripheral blood. The receptors shown here come from an adult man with Graves' ophthalmopathy. Each CDR3 is given with its conserved first and last residue. The order of the fields is D gene, clone size, J gene, V gene, CDR3 DNA, CDR3 protein. D genes are given only for firm matches. The size entry is marked missing in some rows and otherwise reads once, few, many or a size class.

. . TRBJ2-7 TRBV29-1 TGCAGCGCCGCGTGGGGCTACGAGCAGTACTTC CSAAWGYEQYF
. many TRBJ1-2 TRBV9 TGTGCCAGCAGCACCCAAGCCTATGGCTACACCTTC CASSTQAYGYTF
. . TRBJ2-7 TRBV14 TGTGCCAGCAGCCACTCAACCTGGGACTACGAGCAGTACTTC CASSHSTWDYEQYF
. . TRBJ1-2 TRBV12-3/TRBV12-4 TGTGCCAGCAGTTTAGATCAGGGATTGGTAGGCTACACCTTC CASSLDQGLVGYTF
. many TRBJ1-2 TRBV25-1 TGTGCCAGCAGTGCTAGAGAGGGGGACTATGGCTACACCTTC CASSAREGDYGYTF
TRBD1 . TRBJ1-5 TRBV10-3 TGTGCCAGCAGCTACAGGGGGCGGGAGGAGCCCCAGCATTTT CASSYRGREEPQHF
TRBD2 many TRBJ2-5 TRBV7-9 TGTGCCAGCAGCGGACTAGCGGGAGACAGAGGGACCCAGTACTTC CASSGLAGDRGTQYF
. many TRBJ1-2 TRBV29-1 TGCAGCGTTGCGGAAGACCTGGCTTTCTATGGCTACACCTTC CSVAEDLAFYGYTF
. many TRBJ1-2 TRBV19 TGTGCCAGTAGTATTCTACCAGTCGATGGCTACACCTTC CASSILPVDGYTF
TRBD1 few TRBJ1-1 TRBV5-1 TGCGCCAGCAGCTTGGCCAGTAGACAGGGGGCGAACACTGAAGCTTTCTTT CASSLASRQGANTEAFF
. many TRBJ1-3 TRBV10-3 TGTGCCATCAGAATACAGGGTTCTGGAAACACCATATATTTT CAIRIQGSGNTIYF
. many TRBJ1-2 TRBV29-1 TGCAGCGTTGAGGGGGCGTTCGGCTATGGCTACACCTTC CSVEGAFGYGYTF
. . TRBJ2-5 TRBV2 TGTGCCAGCAGGCATAGGTCAGAGACCCAGTGCTTC CASRHRSETQCF
TRBD1 many TRBJ1-5 TRBV20-1 TGCAGTGCTAGTACGGGCAGGGGGATTAGCAATCAGCCCCAGCATTTT CSASTGRGISNQPQHF
. many TRBJ1-5 TRBV24-1 TGTGCCACCAGTGACTTTGATAGGGGGGGTCACAATCAGCCCCAGCATTTT CATSDFDRGGHNQPQHF
. once TRBJ1-5 TRBV10-3 TGTGCCATCAGTTCCCGGGTCGGCGATCAGCCCCAGCATTTT CAISSRVGDQPQHF
. . TRBJ2-2 TRBV7-3 TGTGCCAGCAGCAGCCCGGGACGCGGCAGAATAAACACCGGGGAGCTGTTTTTT CASSSPGRGRINTGELFF
. . TRBJ1-1 TRBV10-3 TGTGCCATCGGGGGGACGGAAAGGAACACTGAAGCTTTCTTT CAIGGTERNTEAFF
. many TRBJ1-6 TRBV19 TGTGCCAGTAGGCTGAGCTCCTATAATTCACCCCTCCACTTT CASRLSSYNSPLHF
. many TRBJ1-4 TRBV19 TGTGCCAGTAGTAACTCTGGAGAAAAACTGTTTTTT CASSNSGEKLFF
TRBD2 many TRBJ2-7 TRBV20-1 TGCAGTGCCGGGACTAGCGGGAGAGGAGGCTACGAGCAGTACTTC CSAGTSGRGGYEQYF
. . TRBJ2-6 TRBV19 TGTGCCAGTACCAGGACCTCTGGGGCCAACGTCCTGACTTTC CASTRTSGANVLTF
. . TRBJ1-2 TRBV9 TGTGCCAGCAGCGAAGGCCCCCAGGGGAAAAAGGATGGCTACACCTTC CASSEGPQGKKDGYTF
. . TRBJ1-1 TRBV4-2 TGTGCCAGCAGCCCCGGGATCCAAAGGAACACTGAAGCTTTCTTT CASSPGIQRNTEAFF
. many TRBJ2-5 TRBV7-2 TGTGCCAGCAGCTTACGTGGCAGGCACAACCAAGAGACCCAGTACTTC CASSLRGRHNQETQYF
. few TRBJ1-5 TRBV30 TGTGCCTGGAGTATGGGGGGACAGCCCCAGCATTTT CAWSMGGQPQHF
. . TRBJ2-7 TRBV7-8 TGTGCCAGCAGCTTAGGGCCCGGGAGCGAGCAGTACTTC CASSLGPGSEQYF
TRBD1 . TRBJ1-2 TRBV7-2 TGTGCCAGCAGCAACCGACAGGGTGGCTATGGCTACACCTTC CASSNRQGGYGYTF
TRBD1 many TRBJ1-2 TRBV9 TGTGCCAGCAGCGCGGGACAGTTAACCCCCTACACCTTC CASSAGQLTPYTF
. many TRBJ1-2 TRBV2 TGTGCCAGCAGTGAACCCCGGAGGCCCTATGGCTACACCTTC CASSEPRRPYGYTF
. . TRBJ1-1 TRBV29-1 TGCAGCGCGGGACGCATAGGCACTGAAGCTTTCTTT CSAGRIGTEAFF
. many TRBJ1-5 TRBV24-1 TGTGCCACCAGTGCCACTGGGACGGGCTCAAGGAATCAGCCCCAGCATTTT CATSATGTGSRNQPQHF